What follows are 5 T cell receptor beta chains derived from one specimen sequenced in a study of OX40 agonist ivuxolimab in advanced cancers. The assay was immunoSEQ multiplex PCR, and TCRdb's table has in-frame clones only and misses some. Among around 61,000 clones listed, 82% were seen once. This specimen consisted of CD4+ or CD8+ T cells sorted from blood, obtained in a trial of the OX40 agonist ivuxolimab. The receptors shown here come from an adult with an advanced solid tumor such as melanoma, head and neck, liver or kidney cancer.

The chain is built from TRBV10-1 and TRBJ2-3; D ambiguous. The V end was cut by 7 bases, the J end by 2 bases, with 4 bases between. The CDR3 has 11 amino acids. CDR1 WNHNN and CDR2 SYGVQD come from the germline V gene (reference sequence). CDR3 sequence (DNA): TGCGCCAGCACCAACACAGATACGCAGTATTTT. This translates into CASTNTDTQYF.

The CDR3 protein is CASSLSIQGGQYF. CDR3 bases: TGTGCCAGCAGTTTGAGCATCCAAGGAGGGCAGTACTTC. The chain carries TRBV6-5 and TRBJ2-7, with D perhaps matching TRBD2 (5 bases). Trimming cost V 4 bases and J 9 bases, with 16 bases left between them. The CDR3 consists of 13 residues. In germline, CDR1 is MNHEY, CDR2 SVGAGI.

This clone has only one observation. The rearrangement uses TRBV7-2 and TRBJ2-7; 9 bases fit TRBD1. With V trimmed by 1 base and J by 11 bases, 6 bases remained unmatched. The CDR3 contains 13 residues. The germline V gene encodes CDR1 SGHTA and CDR2 FQGNSA. CDR3 amino acids: CASSLGGQGKKYF. CDR3 nucleotides: TGTGCCAGCAGCTTAGGGGGACAGGGCAAAAAGTACTTC.

The chain recombines TRBV14 with TRBJ2-3, with D possibly being TRBD1 or TRBD2 (5 bases each). The ends were cut back, 1 base at V and 9 bases at J, with 11 bases in the middle. Germline CDR1 SGHDN, CDR2 FVKESK. This CDR3 is 13 amino acids long. The CDR3 protein is CASSQGGALTQYF. Here the CDR3 DNA reads TGTGCCAGCAGCCAAGGAGGGGCCCTCACGCAGTATTTT.

In this sample, this clone turned up a few times. V gene TRBV5-1 combines with J gene TRBJ2-1; possible D gene TRBD2, 5 bases. Per the germline V gene, CDR1 is SGHRS and CDR2 is YFSETQ. Between the trimmed V and J ends, which lost 0 bases and 2 bases, there was a span of 12 bases. The CDR3 extends over 16 amino acids. CDR3 sequence: CASSLESEGAYNEQFF. The DNA for the CDR3 is TGCGCCAGCAGCTTGGAGTCAGAGGGAGCCTACAATGAGCAGTTCTTC. The full variable domain, with the rest looked up from reference TRBV5-1 and TRBJ2-1, is KAGVTQTPRYLIKTRGQQVTLSCSPISGHRSVSWYQQTPGQGLQFLFEYFSETQRNKGNFPGRFSGRQFSNSRSEMNVSTLELGDSALYLCASSLESEGAYNEQFFGPGTRLTVL.